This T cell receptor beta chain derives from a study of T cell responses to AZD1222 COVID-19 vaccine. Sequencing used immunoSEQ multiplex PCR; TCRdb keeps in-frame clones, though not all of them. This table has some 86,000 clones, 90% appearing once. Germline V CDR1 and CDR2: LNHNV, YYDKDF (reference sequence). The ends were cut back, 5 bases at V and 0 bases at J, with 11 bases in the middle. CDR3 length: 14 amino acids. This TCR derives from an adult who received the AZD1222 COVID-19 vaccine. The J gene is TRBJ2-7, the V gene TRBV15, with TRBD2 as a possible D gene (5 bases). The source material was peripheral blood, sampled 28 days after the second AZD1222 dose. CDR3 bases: TGTGCCACCAGCCGCTTTGGGAGCTCCTACGAGCAGTACTTC. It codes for CATSRFGSSYEQYF.